These 25 T cell receptor beta chains were sequenced from one sample in a study of regulatory T cells in long-lasting Graves disease. Time point reported: persistent/refractory GD, antithyroid drugs over 5 years with positive TRAb. Following extraction of RNA from PBMCs, that RNA was used to make the TCR library. For TCR beta, libraries came from iRepertoire HTBI primers and Arm-PCR of CDR3 regions. Each CDR3 protein is one row after TCRdb ran MiXCR on the multiplex PCR reads. The sample includes 400,000 or so distinct CDR3 sequences, about a quarter of them seen just once. Material: peripheral blood mononuclear cells (PBMCs), obtained when the disease was refractory, from a patient treated with antithyroid drugs. These receptors all stem from a female donor with Graves disease.

This clonotype was seen repeatedly, ten times or more. The V call is TRBV28, the J call TRBJ2-7; 12 bases map to TRBD2. Trimming cost V 8 bases and J 6 bases; bases outside gene matches: 11. The length of the CDR3 is 15 residues. Germline V gene data show CDR1 as MDHEN and CDR2 as SYDVKM. The CDR3, as DNA: TGTGCCAGCCAGGGGGAGACTAGCGGGAGTATCGAGCAGTACTTC. Translated: CASQGETSGSIEQYF. Looking up the rest from reference TRBV28 and TRBJ2-7 gives the full variable domain: DVKVTQSSRYLVKRTGEKVFLECVQDMDHENMFWYRQDPGLGLRLIYFSYDVKMKEKGDIPEGYSVSREKKERFSLILESASTNQTSMYLCASQGETSGSIEQYFGPGTRLTVT.

The chain couples TRBV20-1 to TRBJ2-1; TRBD2 might be the D (6 bases). The V gene lost 6 bases and the J gene lost 0 bases, with 21 bases spanning the gap. Germline-derived CDR1 and CDR2 are DFQATT and SNEGSKA (reference sequence). The CDR3 runs to 17 residues. The CDR3 loop reads CSARNLLAQSSYNEQFF. CDR3 DNA sequence: TGCAGTGCCCGGAACCTACTAGCACAGAGCTCCTACAATGAGCAGTTCTTC.

The chain uses TRBV7-9 and TRBJ2-5; the match to TRBD1 covers 9 bases. Germline V gene data show CDR1 as SEHNR and CDR2 as FQNEAQ (reference sequence). V dropped 2 bases and J dropped 2; count of bases not matched to a gene: 3. The CDR3 has 15 residues. The CDR3 spells CASSLRGTGQETQYF. The CDR3 DNA reads TGTGCCAGCAGCTTACGCGGGACAGGGCAAGAGACCCAGTACTTC.

The rearrangement joins TRBV20-1 to TRBJ2-3; 7 nucleotides agree with TRBD2. V dropped 5 bases and J dropped 5; count of bases not matched to a gene: 7. In germline, CDR1 is DFQATT, CDR2 SNEGSKA (reference sequence). The CDR3 is 13 residues long. Here the CDR3 DNA reads TGCAGTGCTGCCGGCGGGAGAGGAGATACGCAGTATTTT. It specifies CSAAGGRGDTQYF.

The J gene is TRBJ2-7, the V gene TRBV6-9; 11 positions match TRBD1. After removal of 3 bases from V and 3 bases from J, the junction contained 10 bases not matched to a gene. The CDR3 has 17 residues. CDR1 MNHGY and CDR2 SVAAGI come from the germline V gene. This CDR3 reads CASSYNKDRGRFYEQYF. CDR3 DNA: TGTGCCAGCAGTTACAACAAGGACAGGGGGCGATTCTACGAGCAGTACTTC.

The J gene is TRBJ2-2, the V gene TRBV5-1; maybe TRBD1 (6 bases). V gave up 0 bases and J gave up 5 bases, with 14 bases separating them. This CDR3 has 16 amino acids. Looked up from germline, CDR1 is SGHRS and CDR2 is YFSETQ. The CDR3 is CASSLVQGSFTGELFF. The CDR3 coding sequence is TGCGCCAGCAGCTTGGTCCAGGGGAGTTTTACCGGGGAGCTGTTTTTT.

This clonotype was seen repeatedly, ten times or more. This chain uses TRBV12-3 or TRBV12-4 with TRBJ1-5; no reliable D call. The CDR3 runs 13 residues. V was trimmed by 4 bases and J by 7 bases, leaving 11 bases between them. DNA for the CDR3: TGTGCCAGCAGTTGGACTTCAGGACAGCCCCAGCATTTT. This gives the protein CASSWTSGQPQHF.

This clonotype has ten or more counts. The rearrangement joins TRBV28 to TRBJ1-2; possibly TRBD1 for D (6 bases). The germline V and J ends were trimmed by 7 bases and 5 bases, with 20 bases remaining between them. The CDR3 is made up of 15 amino acids. Germline CDR1 reads MDHEN; CDR2 reads SYDVKM. The CDR3 DNA sequence: TGTGCCAGCACCACCTCACCTGGGGGCCTTTATGGCTACACCTTC. Translating it yields CASTTSPGGLYGYTF.

This clonotype was detected many times. The chain recombines TRBV11-2 with TRBJ1-1; 12 nucleotides match TRBD1. CDR1 and CDR2 from the germline V gene are SGHAT and FQNNGV. The CDR3 contains 15 residues. Losses at the gene ends were 6 bases for V and 7 bases for J; bases not matched to a gene: 9. As DNA, the CDR3 is TGTGCCAGCAGGATGGGACAGGGGGCTTGGGGTGAAGCTTTCTTT. This codes for CASRMGQGAWGEAFF.

This clonotype showed up just once. The chain uses TRBV7-9 and TRBJ2-1, with D perhaps TRBD1 (6 bases). The CDR3 consists of 17 residues. Trimming stripped 2 bases from V and 8 bases from J, with 22 bases between. The germline V gene has CDR1 SEHNR and CDR2 FQNEAQ (reference sequence). DNA of the CDR3: TGTGCCAGCAGCTTAACTTTGCGGCAGGGGATTAGCGATGAGCAGTTCTTC. This sequence encodes CASSLTLRQGISDEQFF.

This clonotype occurred many times. The chain couples TRBV24-1 to TRBJ2-5; no definite D call. CDR1 and CDR2 from the germline V gene are KGHDR and SFDVKD. The CDR3 has 16 residues. Deletions cut 1 base from V and 1 base from J, with 12 bases between. The DNA of the CDR3 is TGTGCCACCAGTGATTTTTTCCCAGGTATCCAAGAGACCCAGTACTTC. Protein: CATSDFFPGIQETQYF.

The V call is TRBV25-1, the J call TRBJ2-5; the match to TRBD1 covers 9 bases. This CDR3 contains 15 residues. Germline assignment: CDR1 MGHDK and CDR2 SYGVNS. V shed 4 bases, J shed 5 bases, and the junction held 8 bases outside the gene matches. DNA of the CDR3: TGTGCCAGCAGTGCCCGGGACAGGGATGGGGAGACCCAGTACTTC. It specifies CASSARDRDGETQYF. The full variable domain, its missing parts supplied by reference TRBV25-1 and TRBJ2-5, is EADIYQTPRYLVIGTGKKITLECSQTMGHDKMYWYQQDPGMELHLIHYSYGVNSTEKGDLSSESTVSRIRTEHFPLTLESARPSHTSQYLCASSARDRDGETQYFGPGTRLLVL.

Ten or more counts support this clonotype. The CDR3 spells CSARVTGWEGQPQHF. The CDR3 bases are TGCAGTGCTAGAGTAACAGGGTGGGAAGGCCAGCCCCAGCATTTT. This sequence joins TRBV20-1 and TRBJ1-5; weak D call: TRBD1 (6 bases). Trimming shortened V by 1 base and J by 7 bases, and 17 bases separated the two germline ends. Germline CDR1 and CDR2: DFQATT and SNEGSKA (reference sequence). The CDR3 has 15 residues.

A note on this clonotype: This likely comes from a read error, as the CDR3 has no conserved phenylalanine or tryptophan at its end. This chain links TRBV12-3 or TRBV12-4 with TRBJ2-7; either TRBD1 or TRBD2 may supply D (7 bases each). The CDR3 totals 15 residues. V dropped 4 bases and J dropped 4 bases, with 17 bases sitting between them. This CDR3 reads CASSSQGGGPYEQYL. DNA of the CDR3: TGTGCCAGCAGTTCTCAGGGGGGAGGGCCTTACGAGCAGTACCTC.

CDR3 residues: CASSPQPGGFMAQYF. In nucleotides, the CDR3 is TGTGCCAGCAGCCCCCAGCCGGGGGGTTTCATGGCCCAGTACTTC. V and J are TRBV7-2 and TRBJ2-5, with 7 nucleotides matching TRBD2. This CDR3 has 15 residues. Germline values: CDR1 SGHTA, CDR2 FQGNSA. J was trimmed by 9 bases and V by 5 bases; bases with no gene match: 15.

The chain combines TRBV6-1 with TRBJ1-2; D call uncertain. Germline lookup yields CDR1 MNHNS and CDR2 SASEGT. The CDR3 contains 12 residues. The ends were cut back, 7 bases at V and 5 bases at J, with 11 bases in the middle. CDR3 protein: CASTRGGYGYTF. The CDR3, as DNA: TGTGCCAGCACCCGGGGAGGGTATGGCTACACCTTC.

This clonotype was picked up many times. The chain recombines TRBV6-1 with TRBJ1-5; 10 nucleotides line up with TRBD1. The J segment lost 1 base and the V segment lost 8 bases, leaving 11 bases of the junction unmatched. This CDR3 is built from 17 residues. CDR1 and CDR2 from the germline V gene are MNHNS and SASEGT. The CDR3 here is CASSPRTGGLSNQPQHF. The CDR3 DNA follows: TGTGCCAGCTCTCCCCGGACAGGGGGTTTAAGCAATCAGCCCCAGCATTTT.

This clonotype was seen at least ten times. This sequence joins TRBV15 and TRBJ1-6; no reliable D call. The CDR3 sequence is 17 residues long. V gave up 2 bases and J gave up 9 bases, with 20 bases separating them. Germline CDR1 and CDR2: LNHNV and YYDKDF (reference sequence). CDR3 in DNA: TGTGCCACCAGCAGACTCAGACCGGGATTACAAGGTTCACCCCTCCACTTT. Residues: CATSRLRPGLQGSPLHF.

This clonotype appeared many times. The genes are TRBV29-1 and TRBJ2-5, with D perhaps matching TRBD1 (5 bases). This CDR3 has 16 amino acids. CDR1 is SQVTM and CDR2 is ANQGSEA in the germline V gene. V gave up 4 bases and J gave up 5 bases, with 23 bases separating them. The CDR3 coding sequence is TGCAGCGTTGCGAGACCGACCTTACCAGGGTGGGAGACCCAGTACTTC. Its protein is CSVARPTLPGWETQYF.

The chain carries TRBV6-1 and TRBJ2-2, with 8 bases lining up with TRBD2. The ends lost 6 bases at V and 5 bases at J; junction bases unmatched: 5. The CDR3 length is 14 residues. CDR1 and CDR2 (germline): MNHNS, SASEGT. CDR3: CASRSGRVTGELFF. Here the CDR3 DNA reads TGTGCCAGCAGATCCGGGAGGGTAACCGGGGAGCTGTTTTTT.

This clonotype came up a few times. The V gene is TRBV20-1, the J gene TRBJ2-7; TRBD2 is a possible D gene (6 bases). This CDR3 is built from 13 residues. Germline lookup yields CDR1 DFQATT and CDR2 SNEGSKA (reference sequence). Trimming shortened V by 2 bases and J by 4 bases, and 12 bases separated the two germline ends. This CDR3 reads CSARHRETYEQYF. CDR3 bases: TGCAGTGCTAGACATCGGGAGACATACGAGCAGTACTTC.

This clonotype was counted only a few times. V gene TRBV12-3 or TRBV12-4 combines with J gene TRBJ2-2; 12 nucleotides match TRBD2. The CDR3 extends over 19 amino acids. J gave up 5 bases and V 3 bases, and 13 bases lay outside the gene matches. The CDR3 bases are TGTGCCAGCAGTTTGGACCGACCCCTAGCGGGAGGGTATACCGGGGAGCTGTTTTTT. Amino acid sequence: CASSLDRPLAGGYTGELFF.

This clonotype appeared many times. The CDR3 DNA follows: TGTGCCAGCAGTAAACAGGGGGCGCGGGGGGAGCTGTTTTTT. This gives the protein CASSKQGARGELFF. This sequence joins TRBV27 and TRBJ2-2; 9 nucleotides line up with TRBD1. V was pared by 5 bases and J by 8 bases, with 6 bases of the junction left unmatched. This CDR3 region has 14 residues. Germline assignment: CDR1 MNHEY and CDR2 SMNVEV (reference sequence).

The table lists this clonotype with many counts. The rearrangement uses TRBV7-2 and TRBJ2-7, with TRBD1 identical over 7 bases. Germline CDR1 reads SGHTA; CDR2 reads FQGNSA. The CDR3 runs 16 residues. Germline trimming cut 1 base from V and 2 bases from J; bases unmatched to any gene: 8. The CDR3 region has the DNA TGTGCCAGCAGCTTAGGGACAGGAGGAGCAACCTACGAGCAGTACTTC. The encoded protein is CASSLGTGGATYEQYF.

This clonotype was seen repeatedly, ten times or more. This rearrangement joins TRBV2 to TRBJ1-5, with D perhaps TRBD1 (5 bases). Germline CDR1 SNHLY, CDR2 FYNNEI. V lost 1 base, J lost 2 bases, and 12 bases lay in between. The CDR3 loop spans 16 amino acids. The CDR3 region has the DNA TGTGCCAGCAGTGAAGGGGGCAGCTATGGCAATCAGCCCCAGCATTTT. Translating it yields CASSEGGSYGNQPQHF.